The 26 T cell receptor beta chains below come from one sample, sequenced in a study of T cell repertoires in cytomegalovirus infection. TCRdb redid the calling of the reads with MiXCR, one entry per CDR3 protein. The sample shows about 250,000 distinct CDR3 sequences, 6% to 8% of them seen only once. The source material was PBMCs. The receptors come from a human donor in good health (CMV status not recorded). Some clones in this sample may be carry-over from other donors' samples.

This clonotype showed up many times. This chain joins TRBV11-2 and TRBJ2-1; TRBD2 matches 10 bases. The germline V gene encodes CDR1 SGHAT and CDR2 FQNNGV. This CDR3 has 18 amino acids. The J segment lost 8 bases and the V segment lost 1 base, leaving 14 bases of the junction unmatched. CDR3 residues: CASSLGPGSGGNSHEQFF. For the CDR3, the DNA is TGTGCCAGCAGCTTAGGTCCCGGTAGCGGGGGGAATAGCCATGAGCAGTTCTTC.

This clonotype was counted at least ten times. The chain recombines TRBV10-3 with TRBJ2-5, with D perhaps matching TRBD1 (6 bases). Trimming stripped 0 bases from V and 5 bases from J, with 13 bases between. Germline V gives CDR1 ENHRY, CDR2 SYGVKD. CDR3 size: 15 residues. The CDR3 DNA sequence: TGTGCCATCAGTGAGTCTACAGGGAGTGGGGAGACCCAGTACTTC. As protein: CAISESTGSGETQYF.

The rearrangement links TRBV29-1 to TRBJ2-7; tentatively, D is TRBD1 (6 bases). Trimming took 5 bases from V and 0 from J, leaving 14 bases between them. The CDR3 totals 14 residues. Looked up from germline, CDR1 is SQVTM and CDR2 is ANQGSEA. The CDR3: CSVQGILSSYEQYF. For the CDR3, the DNA is TGCAGCGTTCAGGGGATACTTAGCTCCTACGAGCAGTACTTC.

The table lists this clonotype with many counts. CDR3 DNA: TGTGCCAGCTCACTTTGGCTAGAAGAGACCCAGTACTTC. This sequence encodes CASSLWLEETQYF. The chain recombines TRBV18 with TRBJ2-5; D is unresolved. With 4 bases removed from V and 3 bases from J, the gap between germline ends came to 9 bases. This CDR3 spans 13 amino acids. Germline assignment: CDR1 KGHSH and CDR2 LQKENI.

This clonotype appeared many times. V is TRBV4-1 and J is TRBJ1-6, with D maybe TRBD1 (5 bases). Germline CDR1 MGHRA, CDR2 YSYEKL. The length of the CDR3 is 14 residues. Trimming removed 3 bases at V and 7 bases at J, with 10 bases between. As DNA, the CDR3 is TGCGCCAGCAGCCAGGACATAGGGAATTCACCCCTCCACTTT. As protein: CASSQDIGNSPLHF.

At least ten counts were recorded for this clonotype. The rearrangement uses TRBV4-3 and TRBJ2-5; 11 nucleotides line up with TRBD2. V lost 2 bases and J lost 5; bases outside the gene matches: 7. The germline gives CDR1 LGHNA, CDR2 YSLEER. The CDR3 covers 16 residues. CDR3 region: CASSQTPGLADETQYF. The CDR3 DNA follows: TGCGCCAGCAGCCAAACGCCGGGACTAGCGGATGAGACCCAGTACTTC.

This clonotype was observed a few times. V usage is TRBV9 and J usage is TRBJ2-1; D gene uncertain. The CDR3 is 17 residues long. The germline V and J ends were trimmed by 0 bases and 1 base, with 14 bases remaining between them. Germline CDR1 and CDR2: SGDLS and YYNGEE. Here the CDR3 DNA reads TGTGCCAGCAGCGTAGAGCTCCGGGCCAAGTCCTACAATGAGCAGTTCTTC. This translates into CASSVELRAKSYNEQFF.

The rearrangement uses TRBV9 and TRBJ2-7; D tentatively fits TRBD1 or TRBD2 (5 bases each). Germline-derived CDR1 and CDR2 are SGDLS and YYNGEE. The CDR3 extends over 14 amino acids. V gave up 0 bases and J gave up 5 bases, with 12 bases separating them. CDR3 amino acids: CASSVGGDPNEQYF. CDR3 sequence (DNA): TGTGCCAGCAGCGTAGGAGGGGACCCCAACGAGCAGTACTTC.

The table lists this clonotype with a few counts. The rearrangement uses TRBV6-6 and TRBJ2-7; D is possibly TRBD2 (5 bases). The CDR3 is 14 amino acids. The germline CDR1 and CDR2 sequences are MNHNY and SVGAGI (reference sequence). Trimming shortened V by 6 bases and J by 2 bases, and 14 bases separated the two germline ends. The CDR3 spells CASRDAGGPYEQYF. CDR3 DNA sequence: TGTGCCAGCAGGGATGCCGGCGGGCCCTACGAGCAGTACTTC.

The sample holds many counts of this clonotype. The J gene is TRBJ2-6, the V gene TRBV7-2; tentatively, D is TRBD2 (6 bases). V was shortened by 8 bases and J by 4 bases, with 15 bases between the two germline ends. The CDR3 is 15 amino acids. Germline V gene data show CDR1 as SGHTA and CDR2 as FQGNSA. CDR3 in DNA: TGTGCCAGCCGATTTCGGGGGTCGGGGGCCAACGTCCTGACTTTC. Translation gives CASRFRGSGANVLTF.

This clonotype was seen at least ten times. The chain links TRBV29-1 to TRBJ2-1, with 9 bases aligning to TRBD2. V dropped 4 bases and J dropped 7; count of bases not matched to a gene: 5. Germline CDR1 reads SQVTM; CDR2 reads ANQGSEA. The CDR3 is 13 residues long. Here the CDR3 DNA reads TGCAGCGTTGTTCTAGCGGGGTTTAATGAGCAGTTCTTC. As protein: CSVVLAGFNEQFF.

This clonotype came up many times. The chain combines TRBV7-2 with TRBJ1-1; D is uncertain. This CDR3 is built from 13 residues. Germline values: CDR1 SGHTA, CDR2 FQGNSA. The V end was cut by 6 bases, the J end by 1 base, with 9 bases between. DNA for the CDR3: TGTGCCAGCAGATTCGTGGGGAACACTGAAGCTTTCTTT. Amino acids: CASRFVGNTEAFF.

The CDR3 nucleotides read TGTGCCAGCAGCTTAACAGGGGGCGCGGGCACAGATACGCAGTATTTT. Translating gives CASSLTGGAGTDTQYF. The rearrangement joins TRBV7-2 to TRBJ2-3; TRBD1 aligns across 9 bases. This CDR3 spans 16 amino acids. V gave up 2 bases and J gave up 1 base; unmatched junction bases: 4. Germline assignment: CDR1 SGHTA and CDR2 FQGNSA.

Ten or more counts support this clonotype. This chain connects TRBV5-4 to TRBJ2-3; D might be TRBD1 (5 bases). V was shortened by 6 bases and J by 7 bases, with 18 bases between the two germline ends. Looked up from germline, CDR1 is SGHNT and CDR2 is YYREEE (reference sequence). This CDR3 is built from 14 residues. CDR3 amino acids: CASNEKPGLHTQYF. The CDR3 DNA is TGTGCCAGCAACGAAAAGCCAGGGCTACATACGCAGTATTTT.

This clonotype was seen ten or more times. The V gene is TRBV20-1, the J gene TRBJ2-1; TRBD2 matches at 7 bases. Germline loops: CDR1 DFQATT, CDR2 SNEGSKA (reference sequence). V shed 0 bases and J 3 bases; nucleotides not matched to a gene: 8. This CDR3 has 16 residues. The CDR3 nucleotides are TGCAGTGCTAGAGATGGCGGGGGATTCTACTACAATGAGCAGTTCTTC. This translates into CSARDGGGFYYNEQFF.

In its sample, this clonotype was seen many times. The chain recombines TRBV4-2 with TRBJ2-2, with 8 bases that match TRBD1. Per the germline V gene, CDR1 is LGHNA and CDR2 is YNFKEQ. V dropped 2 bases and J dropped 10; count of bases not matched to a gene: 9. The CDR3 is made up of 15 amino acids. The CDR3 sequence is CASSQNLQGVVELFF. DNA of the CDR3: TGTGCCAGCAGCCAAAACCTACAGGGGGTCGTGGAGCTGTTTTTT.

In its sample, this clonotype was seen many times. The rearrangement links TRBV5-5 to TRBJ2-7; a weak D match, TRBD2 (5 bases). CDR1 and CDR2 from the germline V gene are SGHKS and YYEKEE (reference sequence). CDR3 length: 15 amino acids. Trimming cost V 4 bases and J 0 bases, with 14 bases left between them. The CDR3 sequence: CASSLGSPSSYEQYF. Here the CDR3 DNA reads TGTGCCAGCAGCCTGGGGAGCCCCAGCTCCTACGAGCAGTACTTC.

This clonotype was observed many times. The CDR3 nucleotides read TGTGCCAGCAGCCCCGGGGACAGAACAACAGATACGCAGTATTTT. This sequence encodes CASSPGDRTTDTQYF. This chain connects TRBV7-6 to TRBJ2-3, with 7 bases identical to TRBD1. This CDR3 is 15 amino acids long. Germline V CDR1 and CDR2: SGHVS, FNYEAQ. V lost 5 bases, J lost 3 bases, and 8 bases stayed unmatched.

There are many counts of this clonotype. The chain couples TRBV5-6 to TRBJ2-1, with 8 bases aligning to TRBD2. After removal of 2 bases from V and 8 bases from J, the junction contained 6 bases not matched to a gene. The CDR3 length is 14 residues. In germline, CDR1 is SGHDT, CDR2 YYEEEE. The chain's CDR3 is CASSLRRGVYEQFF. The CDR3 nucleotides are TGTGCCAGCAGCTTACGGCGGGGGGTTTATGAGCAGTTCTTC. The variable domain in full, completed from reference TRBV5-6 and TRBJ2-1, reads DAGVTQSPTHLIKTRGQQVTLRCSPKSGHDTVSWYQQALGQGPQFIFQYYEEEERQRGNFPDRFSGHQFPNYSSELNVNALLLGDSALYLCASSLRRGVYEQFFGPGTRLTVL.

In its sample, this clonotype was seen many times. The V call is TRBV20-1, the J call TRBJ2-6; 7 bases agree with TRBD1. From germline, CDR1 is DFQATT and CDR2 SNEGSKA (reference sequence). V shed 0 bases, J shed 2 bases, and the junction held 4 bases outside the gene matches. CDR3 length equals 16 residues. The CDR3 coding sequence is TGCAGTGCTAGAGATCAAGGGGGCCCTGGGGCCAACGTCCTGACTTTC. Translating it yields CSARDQGGPGANVLTF.

This clonotype was picked up many times. The chain uses TRBV5-1 and TRBJ2-7, with TRBD1 identical over 7 bases. The CDR3 runs 14 residues. V was clipped by 6 bases and J by 5 bases; unmatched bases: 11. The germline CDR1 and CDR2 sequences are SGHRS and YFSETQ. CDR3 amino acids: CASTGVAGGDEQYF. For the CDR3, the DNA is TGCGCCAGCACTGGGGTCGCAGGGGGTGACGAGCAGTACTTC.

This chain joins TRBV5-6 and TRBJ2-1; no clear D gene. V was trimmed by 0 bases and J by 2 bases, leaving 12 bases between them. The length of the CDR3 is 16 residues. CDR1 is SGHDT, CDR2 YYEEEE, per germline. The CDR3 DNA sequence: TGTGCCAGCAGCTTGGGGGTCCGATCCCCCTACAATGAGCAGTTCTTC. It specifies CASSLGVRSPYNEQFF. Using reference TRBV5-6 and TRBJ2-1 for the parts outside the CDR3, the full variable domain is DAGVTQSPTHLIKTRGQQVTLRCSPKSGHDTVSWYQQALGQGPQFIFQYYEEEERQRGNFPDRFSGHQFPNYSSELNVNALLLGDSALYLCASSLGVRSPYNEQFFGPGTRLTVL.

This clonotype was recorded at least ten times. The V gene is TRBV7-2, the J gene TRBJ1-2; no clear D gene. The germline V and J ends were trimmed by 3 bases and 0 bases, with 5 bases remaining between them. Looked up from germline, CDR1 is SGHTA and CDR2 is FQGNSA. CDR3 length: 13 residues. The CDR3 loop reads CASSFQANYGYTF. The DNA of the CDR3 is TGTGCCAGCAGCTTCCAAGCTAACTATGGCTACACCTTC.

This clonotype has a count of ten or more. The V and J genes are TRBV19 and TRBJ1-2; 9 positions match TRBD1. Germline trimming cut 8 bases from V and 2 bases from J; bases unmatched to any gene: 6. Per the germline V gene, CDR1 is LNHDA and CDR2 is SQIVND (reference sequence). This CDR3 comprises 14 residues. The CDR3 is CASGRDRDNYGYTF. The CDR3, as DNA: TGTGCCAGTGGTAGGGACAGGGACAACTATGGCTACACCTTC.

This clonotype came up many times. The chain combines TRBV28 with TRBJ1-3, with D unclear. The V end was cut by 5 bases, the J end by 0 bases, with 14 bases between. Germline V lookup: CDR1 MDHEN, CDR2 SYDVKM. The CDR3 runs to 16 residues. The CDR3 reads CASSPPGPTSGNTIYF. As DNA, the CDR3 is TGTGCCAGCAGTCCCCCAGGACCGACCTCTGGAAACACCATATATTTT.

The rearrangement uses TRBV14 and TRBJ2-7; either TRBD1 or TRBD2 may fit D (5 bases each). Germline lookup yields CDR1 SGHDN and CDR2 FVKESK. Trimming shortened V by 2 bases and J by 9 bases, and 14 bases separated the two germline ends. The CDR3 has 13 residues. This chain's CDR3 is CASSQYGGAVQYF. The CDR3 DNA is TGTGCCAGCAGCCAATATGGGGGAGCCGTGCAGTACTTC.